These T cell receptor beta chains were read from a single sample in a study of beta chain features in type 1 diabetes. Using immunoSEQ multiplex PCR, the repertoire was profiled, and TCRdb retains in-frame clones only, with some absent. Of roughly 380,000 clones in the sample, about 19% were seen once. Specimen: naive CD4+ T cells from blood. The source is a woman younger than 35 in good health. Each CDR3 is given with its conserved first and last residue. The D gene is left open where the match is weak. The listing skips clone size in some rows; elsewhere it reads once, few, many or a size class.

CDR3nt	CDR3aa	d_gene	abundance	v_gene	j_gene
TGCGCCAGCAGCCAAGATCACAGGGGGAATCAGCCCCAGCATTTT	CASSQDHRGNQPQHF	TRBD1	NA	TRBV4-3	TRBJ1-5
TGCAGCGTTGAACCCGGGACAGGGGTCGACGAGCAGTACTTC	CSVEPGTGVDEQYF	TRBD1	NA	TRBV29-1	TRBJ2-7
TGTGCCAGCAGCCACCCCCGGGGGCAAGAGACCCAGTACTTC	CASSHPRGQETQYF	NA	NA	TRBV2	TRBJ2-5
TGTGCTAGCAGCGGACAGGGTGGCGAGACCCAGTACTTC	CASSGQGGETQYF	TRBD1	NA	TRBV7-7	TRBJ2-5
TGTGCCAGTAGTATCGGAGGCGGGAGCTATGGCTACACCTTC	CASSIGGGSYGYTF	NA	NA	TRBV19	TRBJ1-2
TGTGCCAGCAGCTTAAGGACAGGACGACAGGGAACCCAGTACTTC	CASSLRTGRQGTQYF	TRBD1	NA	TRBV7-2	TRBJ2-5
TGTGCCAGCTCACCAATCCAGGGGGTGGACTCTGGGGCCAACGTCCTGACTTTC	CASSPIQGVDSGANVLTF	TRBD1	NA	TRBV18	TRBJ2-6
TGTGCCAGGCCCCCTGAGCCCTTCGATGTCTATGGCTACACCTTC	CARPPEPFDVYGYTF	NA	few	TRBV25-1	TRBJ1-2
TGTGCCAGTAGTACTCGCCCAGGGACTGCTGGGGCCAACGTCCTGACTTTC	CASSTRPGTAGANVLTF	NA	NA	TRBV19	TRBJ2-6
TGTGCCAGCAGCCGGGGGGGCAGGGATGAGACCCAGTACTTC	CASSRGGRDETQYF	TRBD2	NA	TRBV5-4	TRBJ2-5
TGTGCCAGCAGCTTTACAGGACAGGGCGTAAACATTCAGTACTTC	CASSFTGQGVNIQYF	TRBD1	few	TRBV13	TRBJ2-4
TGCAGCGTTAGAAGGGGTGAAGGGAACACCATATATTTT	CSVRRGEGNTIYF	NA	NA	TRBV29-1	TRBJ1-3
TGTGCCAGCAGTGAGACAGGGGGTGGAGAGACCCAGTACTTC	CASSETGGGETQYF	TRBD1	NA	TRBV6-1	TRBJ2-5
TGCGCCAGCAGCTTGCGGCGGCAGGGGGCCGACGGCTACACCTTC	CASSLRRQGADGYTF	TRBD1	few	TRBV5-1	TRBJ1-2
TGCGCCAGCAGGTTAGCGGGGAGCTCCTACAATGAGCAGTTCTTC	CASRLAGSSYNEQFF	TRBD2	few	TRBV5-1	TRBJ2-1
TGCAGCGTTCCCCGGGACACCAGTAATGAGCAGTTCTTC	CSVPRDTSNEQFF	NA	NA	TRBV29-1	TRBJ2-1
TGTGCCAGCTCACCACCAGGGACAGCTCTCTATGGCTACACCTTC	CASSPPGTALYGYTF	TRBD1	NA	TRBV18	TRBJ1-2
TGTGCCAGCAGCGTAGAGTCAGGGTGGGAGACCCAGTACTTC	CASSVESGWETQYF	NA	few	TRBV9	TRBJ2-5
TGCGCCAGCAGCTCTTCGGTGGGAGTAGAGACCCAGTACTTC	CASSSSVGVETQYF	NA	NA	TRBV5-1	TRBJ2-5
TGCGCCAGCAGCCTCAGCATACTAGCGGGAGGTCCCTCCTACGAGCAGTACTTC	CASSLSILAGGPSYEQYF	TRBD2	NA	TRBV4-1	TRBJ2-7
TGTGCCAGCAGCTTAGAGTCGCGGGGTGGCTACACCTTC	CASSLESRGGYTF	NA	few	TRBV11-2	TRBJ1-2
TGCGCCAGCAGCCAAAGGCAGGGTGTCGACTACAATGAGCAGTTCTTC	CASSQRQGVDYNEQFF	NA	NA	TRBV4-1	TRBJ2-1
TGTGCTAGCAGCTTAAGTGACAGAGATTACAATGAGCAGTTCTTC	CASSLSDRDYNEQFF	NA	NA	TRBV7-7	TRBJ2-1
TGCGCCAGCAGCTTGGGAGCGGGCGCTCAAGAGACCCAGTACTTC	CASSLGAGAQETQYF	NA	few	TRBV5-1	TRBJ2-5
TGTGCCAGCAGCCTCGTGGCTAGCAAAAACATTCAGTACTTC	CASSLVASKNIQYF	NA	NA	TRBV7-2	TRBJ2-4
TGTGCCAGCAGCCTAAGACTAGCGGGAACAGAGACCCAGTACTTC	CASSLRLAGTETQYF	TRBD2	NA	TRBV7-2	TRBJ2-5
TGTGCCAGCAGCACCGGGACAGGGGGCATGGAGACCCAGTACTTC	CASSTGTGGMETQYF	TRBD1	NA	TRBV11-2	TRBJ2-5
TGTGCCAGCAGCTTACCGGACGGGAAGGGGGCCAACGTCCTGACTTTC	CASSLPDGKGANVLTF	NA	few	TRBV7-9	TRBJ2-6
TGTGCCAGCAGTAGAACGGGAGGGCGTCCGTACTTC	CASSRTGGRPYF	TRBD2	few	TRBV6-1	TRBJ2-4
TGTGCCAGCAGCCAACGGGAAGAGAATGAAAAACTGTTTTTT	CASSQREENEKLFF	NA	NA	TRBV4-2	TRBJ1-4
TGCGCCAGCAGCGGCGGGGGGAACCAAGAGACCCAGTACTTC	CASSGGGNQETQYF	TRBD2	few	TRBV5-1	TRBJ2-5
TGTGCCACCAGCAGATTAGCGGGGGGAACAGATACGCAGTATTTT	CATSRLAGGTDTQYF	TRBD2	NA	TRBV15	TRBJ2-3
TGTGCCAGCAGTGAAAGGCAGGGTGAGGCTTTCTTT	CASSERQGEAFF	NA	few	TRBV25-1	TRBJ1-1
TGTGCCATCAGTGAGTCGAATGGGAGGGTTCAGCCCCAGCATTTT	CAISESNGRVQPQHF	NA	NA	TRBV10-3	TRBJ1-5
TGTGCCAGCAGCTTAGTTACCAGCTCCTACGAGCAGTACTTC	CASSLVTSSYEQYF	NA	NA	TRBV11-2	TRBJ2-7
TGCGCCAGCAGCTTGGGCAGCGGGAGGAGAGAGACCCAGTACTTC	CASSLGSGRRETQYF	TRBD2	NA	TRBV5-1	TRBJ2-5
TGCGCCAGCAGCCAGCAGGGGGCGGATGAGCAGTTCTTC	CASSQQGADEQFF	TRBD1	few	TRBV4-3	TRBJ2-1
TGTGCCAGCAGTTCAAACGGCCTGGGAGGAGGTAATTCACCCCTCCACTTT	CASSSNGLGGGNSPLHF	NA	few	TRBV27	TRBJ1-6
TGTGCCAGCGGCGGACAGAACTATGGCTACACCTTC	CASGGQNYGYTF	NA	few	TRBV27	TRBJ1-2
TGTGCCAGCAGGGAGGAAGGCTATGGCTACACCTTC	CASREEGYGYTF	NA	once	TRBV2	TRBJ1-2
TGTGCCTGGAGCGAAGTCGAGGGAGATACGCAGTATTTT	CAWSEVEGDTQYF	NA	few	TRBV30	TRBJ2-3
TGTGCCAGCTCACCGCCTTTACTAGCGCCTTGGGGCGCAGATACGCAGTATTTT	CASSPPLLAPWGADTQYF	TRBD2	few	TRBV18	TRBJ2-3
TGTGCCAGCAGTGCTTATTTTCCCCAGGGTAACACTGAAGCTTTCTTT	CASSAYFPQGNTEAFF	NA	NA	TRBV25-1	TRBJ1-1
TGTGCCAGCATCGCGGATAGGGGGCGGCCCTACGAGCAGTACTTC	CASIADRGRPYEQYF	TRBD1	few	TRBV27	TRBJ2-7
TGTGCCAGCCCAAACCGGGACAGGGGTTATGGCTACACCTTC	CASPNRDRGYGYTF	TRBD1	NA	TRBV18	TRBJ1-2
TGTGCCTGGAGCCTACAGGGTCGCGCCGGGGAGCTGTTTTTT	CAWSLQGRAGELFF	NA	few	TRBV30	TRBJ2-2
TGTGCCAGCGGGAGGGAAGCCCAAAACATTCAGTACTTC	CASGREAQNIQYF	TRBD2	NA	TRBV25-1	TRBJ2-4
TGTGCCAGCAGCCCTGTAGCGGGAGGGTCCTACAATGAGCAGTTCTTC	CASSPVAGGSYNEQFF	TRBD2	few	TRBV7-9	TRBJ2-1